The 13 T cell receptor beta chains reported below all come from one sample, sequenced in a study of shared clonotypes between healthy human individuals. TCRdb keeps only in-frame clones here, not all; method: immunoSEQ multiplex PCR. Of 1,400,000 or so clones in the sample, 97% to 99% were seen once. Sequenced input: naive CD4+ T cells sorted from blood. Documented subset: CD45RA+ positively selected. Receptors were obtained from a man aged 25-45 years in good health.

The genes are TRBV27 and TRBJ1-1; possible D gene TRBD1, 6 bases. The ends were cut back, 4 bases at V and 10 bases at J, with 19 bases in the middle. This CDR3 has 14 amino acids. CDR1 MNHEY and CDR2 SMNVEV come from the germline V gene (reference sequence). CDR3 region: CASSSEPGVGRAFF. The DNA of the CDR3 is TGTGCCAGCAGTTCGGAGCCAGGGGTAGGCCGAGCTTTCTTT.

As regards this clone: Other DNA sequences in the same sample also yield this CDR3. This chain joins TRBV9 and TRBJ2-7, with unresolved D. Trimming removed 0 bases at V and 1 base at J, with 5 bases between. Germline V gives CDR1 SGDLS, CDR2 YYNGEE. The CDR3 sequence is 13 residues long. The DNA for the CDR3 is TGTGCCAGCAGCGTAGGGCTTTCCTACGAGCAGTACTTC. This encodes CASSVGLSYEQYF.

This clone has only one observation. The chain couples TRBV5-4 to TRBJ1-5, with TRBD1 as a possible D gene (5 bases). The V end was cut by 0 bases, the J end by 0 bases, with 13 bases between. The CDR3 consists of 17 residues. CDR1 is SGHNT, CDR2 YYREEE, per germline (reference sequence). The CDR3: CASSLEWGGNSNQPQHF. CDR3 bases: TGTGCCAGCAGCTTGGAATGGGGGGGGAATAGCAATCAGCCCCAGCATTTT.

The chain links TRBV27 to TRBJ2-7; 9 bases match TRBD2. The length of the CDR3 is 13 residues. Germline loops: CDR1 MNHEY, CDR2 SMNVEV (reference sequence). Trimming cost V 5 bases and J 7 bases; bases outside gene matches: 6. DNA for the CDR3: TGTGCCAGCAGTATAGCGGGAGCCTGGGAGCAGTACTTC. Protein sequence: CASSIAGAWEQYF.

This chain uses TRBV7-9 with TRBJ2-1; 10 bases are shared with TRBD2. The CDR3 sequence is 17 residues long. Unmatched junction bases numbered 10, after V lost 4 bases and J lost 4 bases. Germline lookup yields CDR1 SEHNR and CDR2 FQNEAQ (reference sequence). CDR3 amino acids: CASSSLGNSGGYNEQFF. In DNA form, the CDR3 reads TGTGCCAGCAGCTCGTTAGGCAATAGCGGGGGGTACAATGAGCAGTTCTTC.

In its sample, this clone was seen once. This likely comes from a read error, as the CDR3 has no conserved phenylalanine or tryptophan at its end. The DNA is omitted, as the CDR3 cannot be located on it reliably, and the CDR3 follows TCRdb's listing. V is TRBV28 and J is TRBJ2-7; the tabulated D call, TRBD2, remains unverified against the DNA. Per the germline V gene, CDR1 is MDHEN and CDR2 is SYDVKM. The CDR3 length is 13 residues, termini included. This CDR3 reads CASSSGLAGPRGI.

CDR3 nucleotide sequence: TGTGCCAGCAGTTACCCCTCCGGGACAGGGGACCCCGAGCAGTACTTC. Residues: CASSYPSGTGDPEQYF. V is TRBV28 and J is TRBJ2-7, with 10 bases fitting TRBD1. Germline CDR1 is MDHEN and CDR2 is SYDVKM. Losses at the gene ends were 4 bases for V and 6 bases for J; bases not matched to a gene: 12. There are 16 residues in the CDR3.

This clone was observed a single time. The chain links TRBV2 to TRBJ2-7; perhaps TRBD1 as D (6 bases). Trimming removed 4 bases at V and 3 bases at J, with 7 bases between. This CDR3 region has 12 residues. CDR1 is SNHLY and CDR2 is FYNNEI in the germline V gene. CDR3 amino acids: CASSGDNYEQYF. As DNA, the CDR3 is TGTGCCAGCAGTGGGGACAACTACGAGCAGTACTTC.

The CDR3 DNA follows: TGTGCCAGCAGTCCCGGCGGGCCCCACAATGAGCAGTTCTTC. Translating it yields CASSPGGPHNEQFF. The chain links TRBV28 to TRBJ2-1; D possibly corresponds to TRBD2 (5 bases). V was cut by 5 bases and J by 5 bases, with 13 bases left in between. The CDR3 totals 14 residues. Looked up from germline, CDR1 is MDHEN and CDR2 is SYDVKM.

The V gene is TRBV7-6, the J gene TRBJ1-4, with TRBD1 matching over 7 bases. Germline-derived CDR1 and CDR2 are SGHVS and FNYEAQ. The CDR3 totals 16 residues. Unmatched junction bases numbered 6, after V lost 5 bases and J lost 0 bases. The CDR3 bases are TGTGCCAGCAGCCCGGGACAGAGTGCAACTAATGAAAAACTGTTTTTT. Residues: CASSPGQSATNEKLFF.

CDR3 sequence reads: CASSDKGAARDYGYTF. The CDR3 coding sequence is TGTGCCAGCAGCGACAAAGGGGCAGCCCGGGACTATGGCTACACCTTC. The chain joins TRBV7-9 to TRBJ1-2; TRBD1 is a possible D gene (5 bases). V was cut by 5 bases and J by 3 bases, with 19 bases left in between. This CDR3 spans 16 amino acids. Germline assignment: CDR1 SEHNR and CDR2 FQNEAQ (reference sequence). The full variable domain, rest sourced from reference TRBV7-9 and TRBJ1-2, is DTGVSQNPRHKITKRGQNVTFRCDPISEHNRLYWYRQTLGQGPEFLTYFQNEAQLEKSRLLSDRFSAERPKGSFSTLEIQRTEQGDSAMYLCASSDKGAARDYGYTFGSGTRLTVV.

Turning to this clone: This CDR3 is also generated by other DNA sequences in the sample. For the CDR3, the DNA is TGCGCCAGCAGCTTGGGGCTAGCCGGAAAGGATGAGCAGTTCTTC. Amino acid sequence: CASSLGLAGKDEQFF. This sequence joins TRBV5-1 and TRBJ2-1, with D possibly TRBD2 on 5 matching bases. CDR3 length: 15 amino acids. Between the trimmed V and J ends, which lost 0 bases and 8 bases, there was a span of 15 bases. Germline V gene lookup returns CDR1 SGHRS and CDR2 YFSETQ.

V gene TRBV5-1 combines with J gene TRBJ2-3; D remains unclear. This CDR3 comprises 13 residues. With 4 bases removed from V and 3 bases from J, the gap between germline ends came to 9 bases. Germline V CDR1 and CDR2: SGHRS, YFSETQ. This chain's CDR3 is CASSTGRTDTQYF. The CDR3 DNA reads as TGCGCCAGCAGCACCGGACGAACAGATACGCAGTATTTT. Using reference TRBV5-1 and TRBJ2-3 for the parts outside the CDR3, the full variable domain is KAGVTQTPRYLIKTRGQQVTLSCSPISGHRSVSWYQQTPGQGLQFLFEYFSETQRNKGNFPGRFSGRQFSNSRSEMNVSTLELGDSALYLCASSTGRTDTQYFGPGTRLTVL.